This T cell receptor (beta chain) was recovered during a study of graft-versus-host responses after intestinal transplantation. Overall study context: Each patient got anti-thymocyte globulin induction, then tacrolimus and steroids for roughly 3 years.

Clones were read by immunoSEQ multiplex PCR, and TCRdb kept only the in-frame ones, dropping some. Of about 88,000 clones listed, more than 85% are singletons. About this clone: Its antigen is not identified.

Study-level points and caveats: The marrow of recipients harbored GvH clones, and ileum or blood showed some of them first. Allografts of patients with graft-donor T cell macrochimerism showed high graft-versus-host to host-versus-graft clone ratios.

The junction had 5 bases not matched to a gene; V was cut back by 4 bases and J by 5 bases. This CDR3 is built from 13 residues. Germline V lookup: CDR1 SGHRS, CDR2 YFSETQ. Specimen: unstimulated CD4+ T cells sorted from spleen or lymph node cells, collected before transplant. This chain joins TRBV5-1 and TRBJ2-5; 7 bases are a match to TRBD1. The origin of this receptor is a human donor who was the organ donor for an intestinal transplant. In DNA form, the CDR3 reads TGCGCCAGCAGCCTACAGGGGCGGGAGACCCAGTACTTC. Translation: CASSLQGRETQYF.